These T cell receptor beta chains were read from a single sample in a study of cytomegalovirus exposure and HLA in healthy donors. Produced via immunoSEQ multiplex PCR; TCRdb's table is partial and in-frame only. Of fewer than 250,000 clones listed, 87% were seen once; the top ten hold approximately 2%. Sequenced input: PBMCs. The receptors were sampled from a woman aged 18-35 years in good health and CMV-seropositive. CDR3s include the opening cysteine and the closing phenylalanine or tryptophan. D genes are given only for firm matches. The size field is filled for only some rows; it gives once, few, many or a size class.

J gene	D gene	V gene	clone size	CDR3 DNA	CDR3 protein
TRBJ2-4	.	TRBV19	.	TGTGCCAGTAGTATAAATAGGGATAGCGAGCTAGCCAAAAACATTCAGTACTTC	CASSINRDSELAKNIQYF
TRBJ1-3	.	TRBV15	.	TGTGCCACCAGCAGAACCCGACAGGCGGACACCATATATTTT	CATSRTRQADTIYF
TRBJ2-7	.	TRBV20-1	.	TGCAGTGCTAGCGCTAGCAGAGAGCAGTACTTC	CSASASREQYF
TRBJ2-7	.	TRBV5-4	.	TGTGCCAGCAGCTTCGAGCGGTCGACCTACGAGCAGTACTTC	CASSFERSTYEQYF
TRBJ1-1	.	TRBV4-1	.	TGCGCCAGCAGGAACCGGGCCACGGGGACTGAAGCTTTCTTT	CASRNRATGTEAFF
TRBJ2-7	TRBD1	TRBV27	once	TGTGCCAGCAGTTTCCGGGGACAGTCCTACGAGCAGTACTTC	CASSFRGQSYEQYF
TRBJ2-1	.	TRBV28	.	TGTGCCAGCAGTTCTCAATACGCAGGGGTAGGCAATGAGCAGTTCTTC	CASSSQYAGVGNEQFF
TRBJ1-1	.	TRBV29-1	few	TGCAGCGAGGGGGACCAGGAAGCTTTCTTT	CSEGDQEAFF
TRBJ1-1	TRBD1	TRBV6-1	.	TGTGCCAGCAGTGGGAACGTAGGGACAGGGGGCGGAAACACTGAAGCTTTCTTT	CASSGNVGTGGGNTEAFF
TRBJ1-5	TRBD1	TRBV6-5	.	TGTGCCAGCAGCGGACAGGGGAGTCAGCCCCAGCATTTT	CASSGQGSQPQHF
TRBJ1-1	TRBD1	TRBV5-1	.	TGCGCCAGCAGCTCGTGGACAGGGAACACTGAAGCTTTCTTT	CASSSWTGNTEAFF
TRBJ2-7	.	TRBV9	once	TGTGCCAGCAGCGCGGGGGGCTACTCCTACGAGCAGTACTTC	CASSAGGYSYEQYF
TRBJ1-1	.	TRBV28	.	TGTGCCAGCAGTTTCGTGTTAAACACTGAAGCTTTCTTT	CASSFVLNTEAFF
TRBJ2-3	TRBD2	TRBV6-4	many	TGTGCCAGCAGTGACCGGACTAGCGGGGAAGATACGCAGTATTTT	CASSDRTSGEDTQYF
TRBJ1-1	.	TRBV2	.	TGTGCCAGCAGTCATAACGCAGCTCGACAGGAGATGAACACTGAAGCTTTCTTT	CASSHNAARQEMNTEAFF
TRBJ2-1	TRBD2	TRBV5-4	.	TGTGCCAGCAGCCCGGGAGGCACTAGCGGGAGGGTCGGCAATGAGCAGTTCTTC	CASSPGGTSGRVGNEQFF
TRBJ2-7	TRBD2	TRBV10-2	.	TGCGCCAGCAGTGATGCGGGAGGGTACTACGAGCAGTACTTC	CASSDAGGYYEQYF